The 19 T cell receptor beta chains in this list originate from one sample, sequenced in a study of OX40 agonist ivuxolimab in advanced cancers. Libraries were prepared by immunoSEQ multiplex PCR; TCRdb keeps only in-frame clonotypes and omits some of them. The sample gives over 25,000 clones, 74% of which show up once; roughly an eighth is in the top ten. Sequenced material: CD4+ or CD8+ T cells sorted from blood, taken in a trial of the OX40 agonist ivuxolimab. The receptor source for this set is an adult with an advanced solid tumor such as melanoma, head and neck, liver or kidney cancer.

The gene calls are TRBV29-1 and TRBJ2-2, with D perhaps TRBD1 (5 bases). Trimming left V 4 bases short and J 6 bases short, with 15 bases between. The CDR3 consists of 14 residues. The germline gives CDR1 SQVTM, CDR2 ANQGSEA. This chain's CDR3 is CSVVGQGRPGELFF. Written as DNA, the CDR3 is TGCAGCGTTGTGGGGCAGGGCAGGCCCGGGGAGCTGTTTTTT.

The chain employs TRBV11-2 and TRBJ2-7, with 9 bases that match TRBD1. The CDR3 is made up of 12 amino acids. J was trimmed by 5 bases and V by 8 bases; bases with no gene match: 4. Germline V gene sequence: CDR1 SGHAT, CDR2 FQNNGV. The CDR3, as DNA: TGTGCCAGCGTGGGACAGGGAAACGAGCAGTACTTC. It translates to CASVGQGNEQYF. Full variable domain (outside the CDR3, taken from reference TRBV11-2 and TRBJ2-7): EAGVAQSPRYKIIEKRQSVAFWCNPISGHATLYWYQQILGQGPKLLIQFQNNGVVDDSQLPKDRFSAERLKGVDSTLKIQPAKLEDSAVYLCASVGQGNEQYFGPGTRLTVT.

CDR3 sequence (DNA): TGTGCCAGCAGCTTAGCCGCTTTGATGGAGACCCAGTACTTC. The encoded protein is CASSLAALMETQYF. This chain joins TRBV7-9 and TRBJ2-5; D unclear. The germline V and J ends were trimmed by 0 bases and 5 bases, with 10 bases remaining between them. This CDR3 comprises 14 residues. The germline V gene encodes CDR1 SEHNR and CDR2 FQNEAQ (reference sequence).

The chain recombines TRBV7-3 with TRBJ2-5; D unresolved. Trimming took 5 bases from V and 5 from J, leaving 12 bases between them. Germline loops: CDR1 SGHTA, CDR2 FQGTGA. The CDR3 loop spans 13 amino acids. CDR3 sequence (DNA): TGTGCCAGCAGCGGTGGTGAGAGGGAGACCCAGTACTTC. Amino acids: CASSGGERETQYF.

The chain employs TRBV7-8 and TRBJ1-4; D gene ambiguous. The length of the CDR3 is 16 residues. V was clipped by 1 base and J by 5 bases, with 14 bases between them. Germline assignment: CDR1 SGHVS and CDR2 FQNEAQ. CDR3 loop: CASSLVGTARNEKLFF. In nucleotides, the CDR3 is TGTGCCAGCAGCTTAGTGGGAACAGCCAGAAATGAAAAACTGTTTTTT.

This sequence joins TRBV30 and TRBJ2-7; no firm D call. CDR3 size: 13 residues. Germline V gene lookup returns CDR1 GTSNPN and CDR2 SVGIG (reference sequence). The V gene lost 0 bases and the J gene lost 2 bases, with 8 bases spanning the gap. The CDR3 is CAWSVSRAYEQYF. Written as DNA, the CDR3 is TGTGCCTGGAGTGTAAGCAGAGCCTACGAGCAGTACTTC.

The chain joins TRBV25-1 to TRBJ1-1; D may be TRBD1 (5 bases). Germline assignment: CDR1 MGHDK and CDR2 SYGVNS. V was shortened by 8 bases and J by 4 bases, with 14 bases between the two germline ends. The CDR3 loop spans 13 amino acids. For the CDR3, the DNA is TGTGCCAGCGCAGGGCGGGGGGGCACTGAAGCTTTCTTT. This codes for CASAGRGGTEAFF.

This chain connects TRBV2 to TRBJ2-2; 9 nucleotides match TRBD1. V was pared by 6 bases and J by 6 bases, with 5 bases of the junction left unmatched. Germline V gene lookup returns CDR1 SNHLY and CDR2 FYNNEI. CDR3 length: 14 amino acids. The CDR3 DNA follows: TGTGCCAGCAGGGGACAGGGCCCCTCCGGGGAGCTGTTTTTT. Its protein is CASRGQGPSGELFF.

The gene calls are TRBV25-1 and TRBJ2-3, with 9 bases identical to TRBD1. The J segment lost 5 bases and the V segment lost 0 bases, leaving 6 bases of the junction unmatched. The CDR3 consists of 16 residues. Per the germline V gene, CDR1 is MGHDK and CDR2 is SYGVNS. CDR3 nucleotides: TGTGCCAGCAGTGAATACAGGACAGGGGCGGAAGATACGCAGTATTTT. Translated, it gives CASSEYRTGAEDTQYF.

The V and J genes are TRBV5-6 and TRBJ2-4; 7 positions match TRBD2. Germline values: CDR1 SGHDT, CDR2 YYEEEE. The CDR3 contains 13 residues. V trimming: 4 bases; J trimming: 6 bases; junction bases outside the gene matches: 4. The CDR3 region has the DNA TGTGCCAGCAGCGGGACTACCTCAAACATTCAGTACTTC. This translates into CASSGTTSNIQYF.

The chain employs TRBV19 and TRBJ1-5, with 10 bases that match TRBD1. Losses at the gene ends were 2 bases for V and 2 bases for J; bases not matched to a gene: 6. The CDR3 is 17 residues long. Looked up from germline, CDR1 is LNHDA and CDR2 is SQIVND (reference sequence). This CDR3 reads CASSIRIGTGGNQPQHF. CDR3 coding DNA: TGTGCCAGTAGTATACGAATTGGGACAGGGGGCAATCAGCCCCAGCATTTT.

V and J are TRBV5-6 and TRBJ1-2; possible D gene TRBD1, 5 bases. The V gene's germline CDR1 is SGHDT and CDR2 YYEEEE. The ends were cut back, 4 bases at V and 4 bases at J, with 20 bases in the middle. This CDR3 is 16 amino acids long. In nucleotides, the CDR3 is TGTGCCAGCAGCGGGGGTATAGAGGAGGCGGGCTATGGCTACACCTTC. This gives the protein CASSGGIEEAGYGYTF.

This clone was found a few times. This chain connects TRBV6-1 to TRBJ1-6; 9 nucleotides line up with TRBD1. Germline assignment: CDR1 MNHNS and CDR2 SASEGT. This CDR3 has 14 residues. The trim removed 8 bases at V and 3 bases at J, leaving 2 bases unmatched. The CDR3 spells CASGTGNYNSPLHF. The CDR3 nucleotides are TGTGCCAGCGGGACAGGGAACTATAATTCACCCCTCCACTTT.

The chain links TRBV6-5 to TRBJ2-7, with D perhaps assigned TRBD1 or TRBD2 (5 bases each). The CDR3 runs to 13 residues. Germline CDR1 MNHEY, CDR2 SVGAGI. V was clipped by 2 bases and J by 3 bases, with 8 bases between them. The CDR3: CASSYGGIYEQYF. CDR3 DNA sequence: TGTGCCAGCAGTTACGGGGGAATCTACGAGCAGTACTTC.

This clone was detected only once. The chain employs TRBV11-1 and TRBJ1-2, with TRBD1 matching 10 bases. Germline loops: CDR1 SGHAT, CDR2 FQDESV (reference sequence). V shed 5 bases and J 3 bases; nucleotides not matched to a gene: 3. This CDR3 has 14 amino acids. The CDR3 DNA follows: TGTGCCAGCAGCAAGGACAGGGGGGACTATGGCTACACCTTC. It encodes CASSKDRGDYGYTF.

The V gene is TRBV6-1, the J gene TRBJ2-5, with TRBD1 matching over 9 bases. The V segment lost 6 bases and the J segment 5 bases; nucleotides outside the gene matches: 4. The CDR3 sequence is 13 residues long. The germline CDR1 and CDR2 sequences are MNHNS and SASEGT. The CDR3 DNA is TGTGCCAGCAGATACAGGGGGCAGGAGACCCAGTACTTC. Translation gives CASRYRGQETQYF.

This sequence joins TRBV27 and TRBJ2-3; D possibly uses TRBD1 or TRBD2 (5 bases each). Trimming pared 5 bases from V and 5 bases from J, leaving 11 bases between. Per the germline V gene, CDR1 is MNHEY and CDR2 is SMNVEV (reference sequence). This CDR3 is 13 amino acids long. CDR3 sequence: CASSRPGLDTQYF. Written as DNA, the CDR3 is TGTGCCAGCAGTCGCCCGGGGCTAGATACGCAGTATTTT.

The chain combines TRBV7-6 with TRBJ2-5; 7 bases align to TRBD1. The CDR3 has 14 amino acids. Germline V gene sequence: CDR1 SGHVS, CDR2 FNYEAQ. The junction had 5 bases not matched to a gene; V was cut back by 2 bases and J by 5 bases. The DNA for the CDR3 is TGTGCCAGCAGCTTAACCGTACAGGGGGAGACCCAGTACTTC. Protein sequence: CASSLTVQGETQYF.

V gene TRBV5-4 combines with J gene TRBJ2-5; maybe TRBD1 (7 bases). CDR1 and CDR2 from the germline V gene are SGHNT and YYREEE (reference sequence). V was clipped by 5 bases and J by 5 bases, with 19 bases between them. This CDR3 has 15 residues. Here the CDR3 DNA reads TGTGCCAGCAGTATGAGGAGGGGGCCGTTGGAGACCCAGTACTTC. This codes for CASSMRRGPLETQYF.